One sample yielded the 3 T cell receptor beta chains listed below, sequenced in a study of read filtering for tumor transcriptome and immune sequencing. The library was built from about 0.4 ug RNA with molecular barcoded adaptors for alpha/delta and beta/gamma chains. TCRdb passed the reads through MiXCR, listing each CDR3 protein once. The data show tens of thousands of distinct CDR3 sequences, over 13% seen once. The specimen was a population of CD138-negative cells sorted from bone marrow. The receptor set was obtained from a donor at least 40 years old with multiple myeloma.

The sample holds many counts of this clonotype. The V and J genes are TRBV3-1 and TRBJ2-3, with 7 positions matching TRBD2. V gave up 2 bases and J gave up 2 bases; unmatched junction bases: 7. Germline V gene data show CDR1 as LGHDT and CDR2 as YNNKEL (reference sequence). This CDR3 has 16 residues. The CDR3 reads CASSQNPSGLTDTQYF. The CDR3 nucleotides are TGTGCCAGCAGCCAAAATCCTAGCGGACTCACAGATACGCAGTATTTT.

This clonotype came up many times. The V and J genes are TRBV2 and TRBJ1-2; 7 positions match TRBD1. The germline V gene encodes CDR1 SNHLY and CDR2 FYNNEI. CDR3 length: 14 amino acids. Germline trimming cut 8 bases from V and 2 bases from J; bases unmatched to any gene: 8. The CDR3 bases are TGTGCCAGCGGAACCGGGACAGCGAACTATGGCTACACCTTC. It is translated as CASGTGTANYGYTF. The full variable domain, in which reference TRBV2 and TRBJ1-2 provide the parts outside the CDR3, is EPEVTQTPSHQVTQMGQEVILRCVPISNHLYFYWYRQILGQKVEFLVSFYNNEISEKSEIFDDQFSVERPDGSNFTLKIRSTKLEDSAMYFCASGTGTANYGYTFGSGTRLTVV.

Many counts were recorded for this clonotype. The chain recombines TRBV19 with TRBJ2-3; 9 bases are shared with TRBD2. CDR1 and CDR2 from the germline V gene are LNHDA and SQIVND (reference sequence). The trim removed 3 bases at V and 2 bases at J, leaving 6 bases unmatched. The CDR3 covers 16 residues. CDR3 sequence reads: CASSIGASGITDTQYF. The DNA of the CDR3 is TGTGCCAGTAGTATTGGTGCTAGCGGGATCACAGATACGCAGTATTTT.